This T cell receptor beta chain emerged from a study of blood T cell repertoires in COVID-19. This CDR3 has 15 residues. With 4 bases clipped from V and 10 bases from J, the junction kept 6 bases outside the gene matches. CDR1 is LGHDT and CDR2 is YNNKEL in the germline V gene (reference sequence). Across under 25 US areas, participants ranged in age from about 18 to 90 years. Sequenced by immunoSEQ multiplex PCR; TCRdb stores in-frame clones only, minus some. The table has fewer than 500,000 clones, 80% to 90% seen once. The chain combines TRBV3-1 (or the pseudogene TRBV3-2) with TRBJ1-6; the match to TRBD1 covers 11 bases. The clonotype was recovered from a man aged 30 to 39 who had recovered from COVID-19. Source material: PBMCs or T cells enriched from blood (not recorded which). The CDR3, as DNA: TGTGCCAGCAGCCCCCTCGGACAGGGGGCATCACCCCTCCACTTT. This codes for CASSPLGQGASPLHF.